These T cell receptor beta chains were read from a single sample in a study of T cells in pancreatic ductal adenocarcinoma. Libraries were prepared by immunoSEQ multiplex PCR; TCRdb keeps only in-frame clonotypes and omits some of them. The sample contains over 100,000 clones, about 95% of which appear only once. The sequencing sample was made of PBMCs. The receptor source for this set is a human donor with pancreatic ductal adenocarcinoma. CDR3s include the opening cysteine and the closing phenylalanine or tryptophan. The D gene is left open where the match is weak. Clone size is stated in some rows and not others, as once, few, many or a class when expanded.

D | J | V | size | DNA | CDR3
. | TRBJ2-6 | TRBV27 | . | TGTGCCAGCAGTTTATTGGGGGGGCGTATCTCTGGGGCCAACGTCCTGACTTTC | CASSLLGGRISGANVLTF
. | TRBJ2-1 | TRBV9 | . | TGTGCCAGCAGCGTAGATGAGGGCTACCGGAACAATGAGCAGTTCTTC | CASSVDEGYRNNEQFF
. | TRBJ2-1 | TRBV19 | . | TGTGCCAGTAGTATGACAAATGGGGCGGAGCCGTTCTTC | CASSMTNGAEPFF
TRBD2 | TRBJ2-7 | TRBV29-1 | . | TGCAGCGTTGAGGCTTTGCTAGCGGGCTCCTACGAGCAGTACTTC | CSVEALLAGSYEQYF
. | TRBJ2-3 | TRBV6-5 | . | TGTGCCAGCAGTTACGGGTCGGGAGCAGATACGCAGTATTTT | CASSYGSGADTQYF
. | TRBJ2-7 | TRBV10-1 | . | TGCGCCAGCAGCCCCGACGGGTTAGAGCAGTACTTC | CASSPDGLEQYF
. | TRBJ2-3 | TRBV5-4 | . | TGTGCCAGCAGCTCACAACTAGGGAGCGTAGATACGCAGTATTTT | CASSSQLGSVDTQYF
. | TRBJ2-5 | TRBV29-1 | . | TGCAGCGCAGGATCGACAGAAGAGACCCAGTACTTC | CSAGSTEETQYF
. | TRBJ2-6 | TRBV10-3 | . | TGTGCCATCAGTGAGAGAGGAGAGGCCAACGTCCTGACTTTC | CAISERGEANVLTF
TRBD2 | TRBJ2-1 | TRBV5-1 | . | TGCGCCAGCAGCCATCCGACTAGCGGGACCATCAATGAGCAGTTCTTC | CASSHPTSGTINEQFF
TRBD1 | TRBJ2-5 | TRBV13 | . | TGTGCCAGCAGTCTAACCGGGACAGTACAAGAGACCCAGTACTTC | CASSLTGTVQETQYF
TRBD1 | TRBJ2-5 | TRBV28 | . | TGTGCCAGCGTGGGTCAGGGGGCTGGGCAAGAGACCCAGTACTTC | CASVGQGAGQETQYF
TRBD1 | TRBJ2-5 | TRBV10-3 | . | TGTGCCATCAGTAACACCGGACAGGGGGCCGGAGAGACCCAGTACTTC | CAISNTGQGAGETQYF
. | TRBJ2-6 | TRBV28 | . | TGTGCCAGTCGCTCTGGGGCCAACGTCCTGACTTTC | CASRSGANVLTF
. | TRBJ2-7 | TRBV2 | . | TGTGCCAGCAGTCTAGAGTACGAGCAGTACTTC | CASSLEYEQYF
. | TRBJ1-1 | TRBV20-1 | . | TGCAGTGCACACAGGACAGCTAAAGCTTTCTTT | CSAHRTAKAFF
TRBD1 | TRBJ1-2 | TRBV28 | few | TGTGCCAGCAGTTTACGCGGACAGGGAGGCTACACCTTC | CASSLRGQGGYTF
. | TRBJ2-5 | TRBV28 | . | TGTGCCAGCAGTTGGGGAGGCCTGGAGACCCAGTACTTC | CASSWGGLETQYF
. | TRBJ1-3 | TRBV2 | . | TGTGCCAGCAGTAATACAGGCGGTCCTGGAAACACCATATATTTT | CASSNTGGPGNTIYF
TRBD2 | TRBJ2-1 | TRBV18 | once | TGTGCCAGCTCACCACCGGTGGGAGGGCCTGATGAGCAGTTCTTC | CASSPPVGGPDEQFF
. | TRBJ2-5 | TRBV6-5 | once | TGTGCCAGCACCCCAGGGGGGGAGACCCAGTACTTC | CASTPGGETQYF
. | TRBJ2-2 | TRBV13 | . | TGTGCCAGCAAACTAGAGAACACCGGGGAGCTGTTTTTT | CASKLENTGELFF
TRBD2 | TRBJ2-2 | TRBV7-9 | . | TGTGCCGTACCGGGACTAGCGGGAGAGTCCGGGGAGCTGTTTTTT | CAVPGLAGESGELFF